This T cell receptor beta chain was recovered during a study of T cell clones after liver transplantation. This clone was seen once. The junction shows a germline mismatch at one end, possibly a read error. The method was immunoSEQ multiplex PCR; TCRdb's version includes in-frame clones alone and lacks a portion of them. The repertoire holds around 110,000 clones, with over 75% as singletons. Per germline, CDR1 SQVTM and CDR2 ANQGSEA. The CDR3 is made up of 12 amino acids. The clonotype was recovered from a human patient who received a liver transplant. Some T cells may trace back to the graft donor. The starting material was CD4+ T cells from blood, obtained 12 months after liver transplant. V usage is TRBV29-1 and J usage is TRBJ2-5; a weak D match, TRBD1 (6 bases). CDR3 bases: TGCAGCGTTAAAGAAGGGGGAGAGACCCAGTACTTC. It codes for CSVKEGGETQYF.